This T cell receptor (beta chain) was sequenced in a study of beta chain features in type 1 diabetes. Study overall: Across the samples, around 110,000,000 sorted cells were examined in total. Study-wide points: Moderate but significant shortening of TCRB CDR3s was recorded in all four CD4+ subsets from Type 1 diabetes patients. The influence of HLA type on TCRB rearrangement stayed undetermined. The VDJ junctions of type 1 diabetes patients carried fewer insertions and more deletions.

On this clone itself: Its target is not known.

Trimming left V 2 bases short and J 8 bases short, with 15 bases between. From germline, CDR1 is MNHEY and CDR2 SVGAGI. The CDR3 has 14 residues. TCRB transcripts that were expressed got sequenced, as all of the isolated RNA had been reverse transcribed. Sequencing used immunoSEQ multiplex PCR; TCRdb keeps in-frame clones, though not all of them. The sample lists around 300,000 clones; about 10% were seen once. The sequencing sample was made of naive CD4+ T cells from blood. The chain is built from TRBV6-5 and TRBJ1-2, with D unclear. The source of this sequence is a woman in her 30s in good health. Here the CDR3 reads CASSYDTPERGYTF. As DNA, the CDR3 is TGTGCCAGCAGTTACGACACCCCAGAAAGGGGCTACACCTTC.